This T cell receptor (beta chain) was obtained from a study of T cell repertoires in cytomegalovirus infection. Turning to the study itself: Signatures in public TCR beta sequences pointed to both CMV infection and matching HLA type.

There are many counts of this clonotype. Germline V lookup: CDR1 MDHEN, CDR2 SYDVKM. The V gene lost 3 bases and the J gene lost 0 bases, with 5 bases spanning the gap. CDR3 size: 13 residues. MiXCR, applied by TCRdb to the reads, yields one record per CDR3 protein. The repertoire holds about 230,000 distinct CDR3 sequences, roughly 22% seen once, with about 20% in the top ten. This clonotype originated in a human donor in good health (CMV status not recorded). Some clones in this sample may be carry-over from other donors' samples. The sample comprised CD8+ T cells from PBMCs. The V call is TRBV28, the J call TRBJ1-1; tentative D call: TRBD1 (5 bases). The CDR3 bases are TGTGCCAGCAGTTTCAGGGTGAACACTGAAGCTTTCTTT. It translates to CASSFRVNTEAFF.